The 12 T cell receptor beta chains below come from one sample, sequenced in a study of control samples from healthy donors and cancer patients. Method: immunoSEQ multiplex PCR; TCRdb's copy keeps in-frame clones and lacks some. The data contain roughly 55,000 clones, roughly 86% of them singletons. Sequenced input: blood. Receptors were obtained from a man aged 50 or older in good health.

This clone was seen only a few times. The chain carries TRBV29-1 and TRBJ2-7; 9 bases match TRBD2. The V gene's germline CDR1 is SQVTM and CDR2 ANQGSEA. After removal of 2 bases from V and 1 base from J, the junction contained 12 bases not matched to a gene. The CDR3 has 17 residues. The CDR3 spells CSVEFPSGTPKSYEQYF. The CDR3 coding sequence is TGCAGCGTTGAATTTCCTAGCGGGACCCCCAAGTCCTACGAGCAGTACTTC.

This chain uses TRBV7-6 with TRBJ2-1, with a tentative D call TRBD2 (6 bases). Germline CDR1 SGHVS, CDR2 FNYEAQ. The V end was cut by 1 base, the J end by 0 bases, with 13 bases between. The CDR3 has 17 residues. This CDR3 is CASSLGRVGSSYNEQFF. The CDR3 nucleotides read TGTGCCAGCAGCTTAGGGCGGGTCGGGAGCTCCTACAATGAGCAGTTCTTC. Variable domain in full (rest from reference TRBV7-6 and TRBJ2-1): GAGVSQSPRYKVTKRGQDVALRCDPISGHVSLYWYRQALGQGPEFLTYFNYEAQQDKSGLPNDRFSAERPEGSISTLTIQRTEQRDSAMYRCASSLGRVGSSYNEQFFGPGTRLTVL.

This clone was observed once. The chain has TRBV28 and TRBJ1-4; possibly TRBD1 for D (5 bases). Trimming removed 5 bases from V and 5 bases from J, with 9 bases in between. This CDR3 region has 13 residues. CDR1 and CDR2 from the germline V gene are MDHEN and SYDVKM. The CDR3: CASSQGPNEKLFF. The CDR3 DNA reads as TGTGCCAGCAGTCAGGGTCCGAATGAAAAACTGTTTTTT.

The V and J genes are TRBV10-2 and TRBJ2-5; 9 positions match TRBD2. This CDR3 contains 14 residues. The germline V gene encodes CDR1 WSHSY and CDR2 SAAADI. V lost 1 base, J lost 14 bases, and 11 bases stayed unmatched. CDR3 residues: CASSEFGSGRKEYF. CDR3 nucleotide sequence: TGCGCCAGCAGTGAGTTTGGTAGCGGGAGAAAGGAATACTTC.

The CDR3 loop reads CASSLGDLFYNEQFF. CDR3 nucleotides: TGTGCCAGCAGCTTGGGCGACTTGTTCTACAATGAGCAGTTCTTC. The rearrangement links TRBV5-4 to TRBJ2-1; D uncertain. With 0 bases removed from V and 3 bases from J, the gap between germline ends came to 10 bases. Germline CDR1 is SGHNT and CDR2 is YYREEE (reference sequence). The CDR3 length is 15 residues.

The gene calls are TRBV7-2 and TRBJ2-2; 8 nucleotides agree with TRBD2. The trim removed 5 bases at V and 2 bases at J, leaving 10 bases unmatched. This CDR3 has 17 residues. Per the germline V gene, CDR1 is SGHTA and CDR2 is FQGNSA. CDR3 region: CASSKTRLAINTGELFF. The CDR3 DNA sequence: TGTGCCAGCAGCAAGACCCGACTAGCGATAAACACCGGGGAGCTGTTTTTT.

The V gene is TRBV27, the J gene TRBJ2-1, with 7 bases fitting TRBD2. J was trimmed by 4 bases and V by 5 bases; bases with no gene match: 11. Germline V CDR1 and CDR2: MNHEY, SMNVEV (reference sequence). This CDR3 region has 16 residues. The CDR3 DNA is TGTGCCAGCAGTGCCCGAGGGCTAGCGGAATACAATGAGCAGTTCTTC. Amino acid sequence: CASSARGLAEYNEQFF.

The chain employs TRBV18 and TRBJ2-7, with 7 bases aligning to TRBD1. V lost 4 bases, J lost 8 bases, and 11 bases stayed unmatched. This CDR3 spans 14 amino acids. Germline V gene sequence: CDR1 KGHSH, CDR2 LQKENI. CDR3 DNA sequence: TGTGCCAGCTCACTACGACAGGGTGAGGGCCAGCAGTACTTC. Translating gives CASSLRQGEGQQYF.

V and J are TRBV7-2 and TRBJ1-1; D gene uncertain. This CDR3 contains 15 residues. Germline assignment: CDR1 SGHTA and CDR2 FQGNSA. V lost 1 base to trimming and J lost 5 bases, with 14 bases between them. The CDR3 DNA is TGTGCCAGCAGCTTAGACCGCCAGTTCGGGACTGAAGCTTTCTTT. This encodes CASSLDRQFGTEAFF.

The chain employs TRBV21-1 and TRBJ2-3. TRBV21-1 is annotated as a pseudogene. This CDR3 comprises 13 residues. DNA for the CDR3: TGTGCCAGCAGCAAAGCCAACCGAGATACGCAGTATTTT. Its protein is CASSKANRDTQYF.

The V call is TRBV7-2, the J call TRBJ2-3, with 11 nucleotides matching TRBD2. The germline CDR1 and CDR2 sequences are SGHTA and FQGNSA. V dropped 5 bases and J dropped 2; count of bases not matched to a gene: 3. The CDR3 has 15 amino acids. CDR3 coding DNA: TGTGCCAGCAGCCCGACTAGCGGGGTCACAGATACGCAGTATTTT. Its protein product is CASSPTSGVTDTQYF.

This rearrangement joins TRBV27 to TRBJ1-6; D gene ambiguous. There are 15 residues in the CDR3. V lost 4 bases and J lost 0, with 7 bases in between. From germline, CDR1 is MNHEY and CDR2 SMNVEV (reference sequence). CDR3 in DNA: TGTGCCAGCAGTTACGGGAGCTCCTATAATTCACCCCTCCACTTT. Its protein is CASSYGSSYNSPLHF.